This T cell receptor beta chain stems from a study of memory CD4+ T cells and cytomegalovirus serostatus. Looking at the study overall: Of the healthy Belgian adults, under 10 were CMV seropositive and 24 seronegative. Notes on the study in general: CD4+ memory repertoires contained about two fifths of the roughly 160 reported CMV TCRbeta sequences.

Generated by immunoSEQ multiplex PCR, the TCRdb table keeps only in-frame clones and is missing some. The data contain tens of thousands of clones, around 78% of them singletons. Single viable CD3+CD4+CD8-CD45RO+ cells were sorted as the memory CD4+ T cells. Germline CDR1 SGHRS, CDR2 YFSETQ. Trimming left V 0 bases short and J 2 bases short, with 7 bases between. This CDR3 comprises 14 residues. Worth noting for this clone: Its antigen is as yet unknown.

The chain has TRBV5-1 and TRBJ2-3; D is unclear. This TCR came from an adult in good health and CMV-seronegative. The sequencing sample was made of memory CD4+ T cells from blood. The CDR3 DNA reads TGCGCCAGCAGCTTGGGGTGGGACACAGATACGCAGTATTTT. The encoded protein is CASSLGWDTDTQYF.